Reported below is one TCR beta chain. This clone appeared once. Its antigen remains unidentified. There are no base qualities to consult, and no much larger clone falls within one base. This specimen comes from a study of shared clonotypes between healthy human individuals (dated by TCRdb to about 2020). Study-wide context: The cohort comprised a couple of women and a few men aged 18 to 49 years. Different laboratories and diverse techniques were used to prepare libraries and sequence TCR repertoires, to increase sequencing depth and limit assay-specific biases. For each donor, CD4 naive and CD4 memory were each given three plates, CD8 naive was given two plates, and CD8 memory was given one plate. Between about 0.8 and 9 billion PBMCs per donor were obtained by leukapheresis. To estimate repertoire size and how much clonotypes are shared between individuals, the study performed deep sequencing of blood TCR repertoires from a handful of healthy adults.

On the study overall, not on this receptor specifically: Rarefaction of sorted-subset datasets indicated incomplete sequencing despite the large sequencing depth. Based on pairwise subsampling, the degree of clonotype sharing among donors was expected to be affected by sequencing depth. Sampling was limited to blood, and TCR repertoires in tissue likely differ from TCR repertoires in blood. Estimated clonotype richness was generally larger for naive than for memory subsets. Clonotypes shared by all four sorted-subset donors showed higher generation probabilities than non-shared clonotypes. Sharing across four donors was observed for approximately 5% of naive CD4, over 3% of naive CD8, roughly 2.3% of memory CD4, and about 0.4% of memory CD8 clonotypes. The small number of donors limited the genetic and exposure-history diversity represented.

CD8 naive samples were CD45RO-negative cells positively selected for CCR7, giving a CD45RA+CCR7+ population that excluded TemRA cells. Healthy HIV-negative adults with no recently reported acute infections or vaccinations were included as donors. Every donor was a Caucasian adult residing in Nashville, Tennessee, USA. Blood was obtained by leukapheresis, after which PBMCs were separated by Ficoll-Histopaque density gradient centrifugation and cryopreserved in liquid nitrogen vapor phase. Analytical flow cytometry was used to check the purity and quantity of every magnetically sorted T cell population. From each sorted fraction, genomic DNA was isolated and quantified by UV absorbance on a Nanodrop 2000c. Using the deep immunoSEQ assay, multiplex PCR amplified TCR CDR3 regions from genomic DNA. For each cell subset, the extracted genomic DNA was distributed evenly across all wells of several immunoSEQ 96-well plates, and each plate served as one replicate. For sorted subsets, each replicate PCR was loaded with about 0.2 ug genomic DNA, equivalent to about 30,000 T cell genomes. The purified libraries were quantified using a Qubit 3.0 fluorometer, sized with a Bioanalyzer 2100, and then quantified again using the KAPA Library Quantification kit. Every immunoSEQ 96-well plate was sequenced on a separate single-read 150-cycle Illumina NextSeq 550 flow cell. In the original analysis: The immunoSEQ output contained only junctional sequences without quality scores, so filtering could not match that applied to full-length reads. To assign V/J genes and CDR3, sequences were annotated against IMGT germline references using PyIR, a Python wrapper for IgBLAST v1.9. Reads were filtered out if the reads had weak V/J assignments (E-value above 1e-6), no CDR3, stop codons, out-of-frame junctions, or ambiguous translated residues. V3J clonotypes were defined as sequences sharing an identical inferred V gene, J gene, and CDR3 amino acid sequence. To compute the percentage overlap between repertoires, the number of shared unique clonotypes was divided by the size of the smaller repertoire. RTK rarefaction, the Chao1 estimator, and Recon v2.1 estimates of unobserved clonotypes were used to assess repertoire richness. For all TCRbeta clonotypes obtained by the gDNA method from a few donors, generation probabilities were computed with OLGA. Sourced from immuneACCESS, this table was stored by TCRdb with only in-frame sequences that have V and J called. A share of the clones is absent; for the studies checked, an unresolved V gene accounts for under half, and the remainder has no known explanation. That table gives V, J and clone size, and the DNA gave D and trimming. The sample contains 550,000 to 750,000 clones, just under 97% of them found a single time. The leading ten clones occupy roughly 0.1% of the sample.

The TCR sequence derives from a woman under 40 in good health. Sequenced material: naive CD8+ T cells sorted from blood. What the cell subset or site label conveys for this sample: CD45RA+CCR7+.

The CDR3 amino acid sequence is: CASRLAGEEDTQYF. The DNA reads as follows: TGTGCCAGTAGGCTAGCGGGAGAGGAAGATACGCAGTATTTT. Rearrangement joined TRBV28 to TRBJ2-3; 10 central bases correspond to TRBD2. Measured from the cysteine to the phenylalanine, the CDR3 is 14 residues long. The only DNA kept is the CDR3, 42 bases in frame from the first base. Trimming removed 9 bases from V and 5 bases from J; the gene matches leave 8 bases unexplained. CDR1 and CDR2 are read off the germline V gene as MDHEN and SYDVKM.